This record concerns one T cell receptor (beta chain) sequence. Constant-region priming of about 0.5 ug total RNA yielded TCR beta cDNA. Each TCR beta library was derived from three nested multiplex PCR rounds that employed slightly modified ARM-PCR. With TRBV1-TRBV30 forward primers and a C-beta reverse primer, the first two PCR rounds were run for 10 cycles each. TCRdb independently ran MiXCR on the multiplex PCR reads; one entry per CDR3 protein. Of tens of thousands of distinct CDR3 sequences listed, 55% to 85% are singletons. This specimen comes from a study of tumor-infiltrating lymphocytes in primary liver carcinoma. Germline V gene lookup returns CDR1 SQVTM and CDR2 ANQGSEA. Trimming cost V 5 bases and J 12 bases; bases outside gene matches: 12. The CDR3 contains 14 residues. It was from about 19-30 mg of unsorted bulk tissue that RNA and DNA were co-extracted.

The sequence came from a man aged 35 to 55 with primary liver carcinoma and hepatitis B virus infection. Sequencing was done on a sample of liver tumor tissue from sampling region 1. The subset denotes: tumor region T1, superior pole. V gene TRBV29-1 combines with J gene TRBJ2-1; TRBD2 matches 11 bases. CDR3 nucleotides: TGCAGCGTTAGAATAGCGGGAGGGCCCTACGCGCAGTTCTTC. This codes for CSVRIAGGPYAQFF.